Sequencing of this TCR beta chain was carried out in a study of blood T cell repertoires in COVID-19. Study context: The origin of the acute and convalescent COVID-19 samples was the United States, Italy and Spain. Sources were T cells, B-cell-depleted T cells, or PBMCs; the material itself was cDNA or gDNA.

Authors' methods: The authors estimated nucleated cell counts from reference gene primer amplification. The repertoire was sequenced with immunoSEQ multiplex PCR; TCRdb's copy has only in-frame clones and lacks some. V and J calls and clone size are those listed in that table; D and trimming were worked out from the DNA. The sample has more than 85,000 clones, around 84% seen once. The ends were cut back, 3 bases at V and 7 bases at J, with 24 bases in the middle. The germline gives CDR1 SGDLS, CDR2 YYNGEE. CDR3 length equals 17 residues. Specimen: peripheral blood. V gene TRBV9 combines with J gene TRBJ2-3; the D gene is possibly TRBD2 (7 bases). The clonotype originates from a man in his sixties with acute or convalescent COVID-19. CDR3 region: CASSGWLEGGLGNTQYF. CDR3 nucleotides: TGTGCCAGCAGCGGGTGGCTTGAGGGGGGGCTGGGGAATACGCAGTATTTT.